This T cell receptor (beta chain) was sequenced during a study of PD-L1 blockade in urothelial cancer. The wider study: Atezolizumab was started by patients in 2014 at 1,200 mg intravenously every 3 weeks. A median approximately 150,000 T cells were found in blood samples.

Clones were read by immunoSEQ multiplex PCR, and TCRdb kept only the in-frame ones, dropping some. The sample has about 76,000 clones; 75% to 90% are singletons. Time point given: pretreatment peripheral blood. Patients were living with locally advanced or metastatic urothelial carcinoma. Germline assignment: CDR1 MNHEY and CDR2 SVGAGI. The CDR3 spans 13 residues. V was clipped by 0 bases and J by 6 bases, with 5 bases between them. The chain uses TRBV6-5 and TRBJ1-4, with unresolved D. The sequenced sample was PBMCs, obtained around atezolizumab (anti-PD-L1) treatment. The TCR comes from a man in his 70s with urothelial cancer. CDR3 sequence reads: CASSYSKYEKLFF. The CDR3 nucleotides read TGTGCCAGCAGTTACTCTAAATATGAAAAACTGTTTTTT.